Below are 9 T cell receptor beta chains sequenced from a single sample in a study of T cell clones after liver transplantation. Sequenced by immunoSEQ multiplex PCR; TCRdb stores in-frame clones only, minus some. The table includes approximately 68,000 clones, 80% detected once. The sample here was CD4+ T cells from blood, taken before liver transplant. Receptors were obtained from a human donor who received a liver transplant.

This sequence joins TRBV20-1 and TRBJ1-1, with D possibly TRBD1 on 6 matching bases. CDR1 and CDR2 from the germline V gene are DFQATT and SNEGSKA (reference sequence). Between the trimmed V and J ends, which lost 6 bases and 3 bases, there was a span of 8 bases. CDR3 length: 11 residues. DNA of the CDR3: TGCAGTGCAAGACAGGACACTGAAGCTTTCTTT. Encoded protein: CSARQDTEAFF.

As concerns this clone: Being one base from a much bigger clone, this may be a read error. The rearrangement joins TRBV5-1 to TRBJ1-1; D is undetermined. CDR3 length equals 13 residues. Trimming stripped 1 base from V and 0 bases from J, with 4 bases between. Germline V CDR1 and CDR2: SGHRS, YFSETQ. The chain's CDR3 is CASSLTVNTEAFF. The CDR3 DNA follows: TGCGCCAGCAGCTTGACAGTGAACACTGAAGCTTTCTTT.

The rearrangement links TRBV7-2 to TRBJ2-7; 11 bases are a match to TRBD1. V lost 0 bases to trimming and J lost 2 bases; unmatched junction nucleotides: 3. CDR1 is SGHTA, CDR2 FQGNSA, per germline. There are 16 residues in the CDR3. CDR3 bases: TGTGCCAGCAGCTTAGCTCGGGACAGGGGGACCTACGAGCAGTACTTC. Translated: CASSLARDRGTYEQYF.

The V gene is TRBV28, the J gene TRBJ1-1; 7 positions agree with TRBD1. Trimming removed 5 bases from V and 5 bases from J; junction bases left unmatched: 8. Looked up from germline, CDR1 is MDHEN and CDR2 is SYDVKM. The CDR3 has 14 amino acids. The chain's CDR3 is CASSTGTVGTEAFF. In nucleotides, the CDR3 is TGTGCCAGCAGTACCGGGACAGTGGGGACTGAAGCTTTCTTT.

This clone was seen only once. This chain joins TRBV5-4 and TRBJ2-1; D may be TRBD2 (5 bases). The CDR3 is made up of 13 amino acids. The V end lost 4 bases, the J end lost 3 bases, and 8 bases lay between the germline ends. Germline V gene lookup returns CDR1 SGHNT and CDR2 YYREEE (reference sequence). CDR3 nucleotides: TGTGCCAGCAGCCCAGGACTCTACAATGAGCAGTTCTTC. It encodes CASSPGLYNEQFF.

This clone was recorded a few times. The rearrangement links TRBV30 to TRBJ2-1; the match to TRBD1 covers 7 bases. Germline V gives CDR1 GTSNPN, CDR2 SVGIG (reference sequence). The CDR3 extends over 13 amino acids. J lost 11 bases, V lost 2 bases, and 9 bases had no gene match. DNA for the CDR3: TGTGCCTGGAGTACCGACAGGGCCAACAAGCAGTTCTTC. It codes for CAWSTDRANKQFF.

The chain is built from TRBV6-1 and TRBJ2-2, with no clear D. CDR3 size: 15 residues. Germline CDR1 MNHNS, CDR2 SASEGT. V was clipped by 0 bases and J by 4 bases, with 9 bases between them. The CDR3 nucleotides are TGTGCCAGCAGTGAAGCTAACGTGGGCACCGGGGAGCTGTTTTTT. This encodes CASSEANVGTGELFF.

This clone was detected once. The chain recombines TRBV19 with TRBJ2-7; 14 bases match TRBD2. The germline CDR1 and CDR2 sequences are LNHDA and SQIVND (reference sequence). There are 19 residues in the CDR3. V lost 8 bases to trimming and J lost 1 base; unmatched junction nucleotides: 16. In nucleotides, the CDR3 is TGTGCCAGTGGATACCCGGGACTAGCGGGAGTAGATGGGTCCTACGAGCAGTACTTC. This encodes CASGYPGLAGVDGSYEQYF.

CDR3 sequence (DNA): TGCAGCGTTGCCCAAGGATCTGGGGGCGGTGAGCAGTTCTTC. Translation: CSVAQGSGGGEQFF. The genes are TRBV29-1 and TRBJ2-1; a possible D gene is TRBD1 (6 bases). The germline gives CDR1 SQVTM, CDR2 ANQGSEA. V lost 4 bases and J 9 bases, leaving 19 bases between the germline ends. The CDR3 is made up of 14 amino acids.